These T cell receptor beta chains were read from a single sample in a study of graft-versus-host responses after intestinal transplantation. These receptors have no known antigen. Clones were read by immunoSEQ multiplex PCR, and TCRdb kept only the in-frame ones, dropping some. The sample carries about 90,000 clones, 85% to 95% recorded once. Sequencing was performed on unstimulated CD8+ T cells sorted from spleen or lymph node cells, taken before transplant. These receptors all come from a human donor who was the organ donor for an intestinal transplant. Both conserved end residues are part of each CDR3. The D gene is left open where the match is weak. A row's size may be missing; if present it is once, few, many or a size class.

J gene: TRBJ2-3
V gene: TRBV27
D gene: TRBD1
clone size: -
CDR3 DNA: TGTGCCAGCAGAGAGGGGGCAGGCACAGATACGCAGTATTTT
CDR3 protein: CASREGAGTDTQYF

J gene: TRBJ1-3
V gene: TRBV7-4
D gene: -
clone size: -
CDR3 DNA: TGTGCCAGCAGTGAGGACGGAGGATTCTCTGGAAACACCATATATTTT
CDR3 protein: CASSEDGGFSGNTIYF

J gene: TRBJ2-3
V gene: TRBV5-1
D gene: TRBD2
clone size: -
CDR3 DNA: TGCGCCAGCAGCTTGGGTAGCGGGGGGACAGATACGCAGTATTTT
CDR3 protein: CASSLGSGGTDTQYF

J gene: TRBJ2-7
V gene: TRBV27
D gene: TRBD1
clone size: -
CDR3 DNA: TGTGCCAGCAGTTTATCTCCAGGGGGCGAGTACGAGCAGTACTTC
CDR3 protein: CASSLSPGGEYEQYF

J gene: TRBJ2-7
V gene: TRBV27
D gene: -
clone size: -
CDR3 DNA: TGTGCCAGCGCCCATTCCCGGGCAGACGACTACTACGAGCAGTACTTC
CDR3 protein: CASAHSRADDYYEQYF

J gene: TRBJ2-1
V gene: TRBV19
D gene: TRBD2
clone size: -
CDR3 DNA: TGTGCCAGTAGTATCGGGGGGGGTGAGCAGTTCTTC
CDR3 protein: CASSIGGGEQFF

J gene: TRBJ1-4
V gene: TRBV7-9
D gene: -
clone size: -
CDR3 DNA: TGTGCCAGCAGCTCAGGAACAGATAATGAAAAACTGTTTTTT
CDR3 protein: CASSSGTDNEKLFF

J gene: TRBJ1-2
V gene: TRBV9
D gene: -
clone size: -
CDR3 DNA: TGTGCCAGCAGCCCCACTCCCGAGCAGGTTCTTACCTATGGCTACACCTTC
CDR3 protein: CASSPTPEQVLTYGYTF

J gene: TRBJ2-2
V gene: TRBV4-2
D gene: TRBD2
clone size: -
CDR3 DNA: TGTGCCAGCAGCCCCGGGACTAGCCGGACCGGGGAGCTGTTTTTT
CDR3 protein: CASSPGTSRTGELFF

J gene: TRBJ1-2
V gene: TRBV19
D gene: -
clone size: -
CDR3 DNA: TGTGCCAGTAGTATGGGGGGGATCTCTGGCTACACCTTC
CDR3 protein: CASSMGGISGYTF

J gene: TRBJ2-7
V gene: TRBV6-6
D gene: TRBD1
clone size: -
CDR3 DNA: TGTGCCAGCAGTTCTACAGGGGATCCTTACGAGCAGTACTTC
CDR3 protein: CASSSTGDPYEQYF

J gene: TRBJ1-3
V gene: TRBV5-6
D gene: -
clone size: -
CDR3 DNA: TGTGCCAGCAGCTTGGGGGGCAGGGCTGGAAACACCATATATTTT
CDR3 protein: CASSLGGRAGNTIYF

J gene: TRBJ2-3
V gene: TRBV27
D gene: -
clone size: -
CDR3 DNA: TGTGCCAGCAGTTTGCAGGGGTCAGATACGCAGTATTTT
CDR3 protein: CASSLQGSDTQYF

J gene: TRBJ2-1
V gene: TRBV10-3
D gene: -
clone size: -
CDR3 DNA: TGTGCCATCAGTGCCCAGGGAGGTAATGAGCAGTTCTTC
CDR3 protein: CAISAQGGNEQFF

J gene: TRBJ2-3
V gene: TRBV11-3
D gene: -
clone size: -
CDR3 DNA: TGTGCCAGCAGCTTAGTTGCAGGGGCAGATACGCAGTATTTT
CDR3 protein: CASSLVAGADTQYF

J gene: TRBJ2-7
V gene: TRBV13
D gene: -
clone size: -
CDR3 DNA: TGTGCCAGCAGCTCCACCTCCACGGCCCCGGGGGACCCCTACGAGCAGTACTTC
CDR3 protein: CASSSTSTAPGDPYEQYF

J gene: TRBJ2-1
V gene: TRBV10-3
D gene: TRBD2
clone size: few
CDR3 DNA: TGTGCCACCGGACTAGCGGGCTACAATGAGCAGTTCTTC
CDR3 protein: CATGLAGYNEQFF

J gene: TRBJ2-7
V gene: TRBV7-8
D gene: TRBD2
clone size: -
CDR3 DNA: TGTGCCAGCAGCCCCCCGGGACTAATCTACGAGCAGTACTTC
CDR3 protein: CASSPPGLIYEQYF

J gene: TRBJ1-6
V gene: TRBV13
D gene: -
clone size: -
CDR3 DNA: TGTGCCAGCAGCCCACAGGGTTCCTTTTATAATTCACCCCTCCACTTT
CDR3 protein: CASSPQGSFYNSPLHF

J gene: TRBJ1-5
V gene: TRBV28
D gene: TRBD1
clone size: -
CDR3 DNA: TGTGCCAGCAGTCCCGGACAGGGGGAGGGTCAGCCCCAGCATTTT
CDR3 protein: CASSPGQGEGQPQHF

J gene: TRBJ2-1
V gene: TRBV10-2
D gene: TRBD2
clone size: -
CDR3 DNA: TGCGCCACAACCCCGGGACTAGCGGGAGTCGACAATGAGCAGTTCTTC
CDR3 protein: CATTPGLAGVDNEQFF

J gene: TRBJ2-7
V gene: TRBV28
D gene: -
clone size: -
CDR3 DNA: TGTGCCAGCAGTACCGGACTCCGGGCCTACGAGCAGTACTTC
CDR3 protein: CASSTGLRAYEQYF

J gene: TRBJ2-1
V gene: TRBV9
D gene: TRBD1
clone size: -
CDR3 DNA: TGTGCCAGCAGCGAGCCGGGACAGGGCACCTACAATGAGCAGTTCTTC
CDR3 protein: CASSEPGQGTYNEQFF

J gene: TRBJ2-1
V gene: TRBV27
D gene: TRBD2
clone size: -
CDR3 DNA: TGTGCCAGCCAGGGACTAGCGGGAAACAATGAGCAGTTCTTC
CDR3 protein: CASQGLAGNNEQFF

J gene: TRBJ2-1
V gene: TRBV5-8
D gene: -
clone size: -
CDR3 DNA: TGTGCCAGCAGCTTAAGTGTCAGGCCCTACTTTAATGAGCAGTTCTTC
CDR3 protein: CASSLSVRPYFNEQFF

J gene: TRBJ1-2
V gene: TRBV11-2
D gene: -
clone size: -
CDR3 DNA: TGTGCCAGCAGCTTCGAAGCGCGACCTTATGGCTACACCTTC
CDR3 protein: CASSFEARPYGYTF

J gene: TRBJ2-7
V gene: TRBV6-1
D gene: -
clone size: -
CDR3 DNA: TGTGCCAGCAGTGAATGGGAAGGGGCACCCTACGAGCAGTACTTC
CDR3 protein: CASSEWEGAPYEQYF

J gene: TRBJ1-5
V gene: TRBV28
D gene: -
clone size: -
CDR3 DNA: TGTGCCAGCAGTTTATGGCAGGGTGATCAGCCCCAGCATTTT
CDR3 protein: CASSLWQGDQPQHF

J gene: TRBJ1-5
V gene: TRBV9
D gene: -
clone size: -
CDR3 DNA: TGTGCCAGCAGCGTGACACCTAATCAGCCCCAGCATTTT
CDR3 protein: CASSVTPNQPQHF

J gene: TRBJ2-3
V gene: TRBV27
D gene: -
clone size: -
CDR3 DNA: TGTGCCAGCAGTCCTGGTGGGGGGGATACGCAGTATTTT
CDR3 protein: CASSPGGGDTQYF

J gene: TRBJ1-1
V gene: TRBV13
D gene: -
clone size: -
CDR3 DNA: TGTGCCAGCAGCTTTGGGCGGGCTGAAGCTTTCTTT
CDR3 protein: CASSFGRAEAFF

J gene: TRBJ2-6
V gene: TRBV9
D gene: -
clone size: -
CDR3 DNA: TGTGCCAGCAGCTTTAGCTCTGGGGCCAACGTCCTGACTTTC
CDR3 protein: CASSFSSGANVLTF

J gene: TRBJ2-3
V gene: TRBV14
D gene: TRBD2
clone size: -
CDR3 DNA: TGTGCCAGCAGCCAGGGGACTAGCCCCACAGATACGCAGTATTTT
CDR3 protein: CASSQGTSPTDTQYF

J gene: TRBJ1-1
V gene: TRBV28
D gene: -
clone size: -
CDR3 DNA: TGTGCCAGCAGTTTCTCCCGAGTGGTGATGAACACTGAAGCTTTCTTT
CDR3 protein: CASSFSRVVMNTEAFF

J gene: TRBJ1-1
V gene: TRBV2
D gene: TRBD1
clone size: -
CDR3 DNA: TGTGCCAGCAGTGAAGGGACAGGGACGGGATACCTAAACACTGAAGCTTTCTTT
CDR3 protein: CASSEGTGTGYLNTEAFF

J gene: TRBJ2-7
V gene: TRBV27
D gene: -
clone size: -
CDR3 DNA: TGTGCCAGCAGTTTTTCAGGGCCGGTCTACGAGCAGTACTTC
CDR3 protein: CASSFSGPVYEQYF

J gene: TRBJ2-7
V gene: TRBV19
D gene: -
clone size: -
CDR3 DNA: TGTGCCAGTAGTATAGGACTTACCTACGAGCAGTACTTC
CDR3 protein: CASSIGLTYEQYF

J gene: TRBJ2-7
V gene: TRBV7-8
D gene: TRBD2
clone size: once
CDR3 DNA: TGTGCCAGCAGCCTCCTTGGCGGGGGGACGGGCGAGCAGTACTTC
CDR3 protein: CASSLLGGGTGEQYF

J gene: TRBJ2-1
V gene: TRBV29-1
D gene: -
clone size: -
CDR3 DNA: TGCAGCGTTGGAGAGGGCCTAAGGGGCAATGAGCAGTTCTTC
CDR3 protein: CSVGEGLRGNEQFF

J gene: TRBJ1-1
V gene: TRBV19
D gene: -
clone size: -
CDR3 DNA: TGTGCCAGTAGTATAAAGGGAGGTCTCCAAGAAGCTTTCTTT
CDR3 protein: CASSIKGGLQEAFF

J gene: TRBJ2-1
V gene: TRBV29-1
D gene: -
clone size: -
CDR3 DNA: TGCAGCGTCCGGGGACTCTCCTACAATGAGCAGTTCTTC
CDR3 protein: CSVRGLSYNEQFF

J gene: TRBJ2-1
V gene: TRBV9
D gene: -
clone size: -
CDR3 DNA: TGTGCCAGCAGCCCCAGCGGTCCCTCCTACAATGAGCAGTTCTTC
CDR3 protein: CASSPSGPSYNEQFF

J gene: TRBJ2-7
V gene: TRBV15
D gene: TRBD1
clone size: -
CDR3 DNA: TGTGCCACCAGCAGAGATACAGGGGAATACGAGCAGTACTTC
CDR3 protein: CATSRDTGEYEQYF

J gene: TRBJ1-5
V gene: TRBV27
D gene: TRBD1
clone size: once
CDR3 DNA: TGTGCCAGCAGTATGACAGGGGGACTGCAGCCCCAGCATTTT
CDR3 protein: CASSMTGGLQPQHF

J gene: TRBJ2-1
V gene: TRBV4-3
D gene: TRBD2
clone size: -
CDR3 DNA: TGCGCCAGCAGCCAAGAATGGGCTAGCGGGAGGGGGTCGAACAATGAGCAGTTCTTC
CDR3 protein: CASSQEWASGRGSNNEQFF

J gene: TRBJ2-3
V gene: TRBV7-8
D gene: -
clone size: -
CDR3 DNA: TGTGCCAGCAGCTTAGTGGCTAGCAGTAGCACAGATACGCAGTATTTT
CDR3 protein: CASSLVASSSTDTQYF

J gene: TRBJ2-1
V gene: TRBV7-9
D gene: -
clone size: -
CDR3 DNA: TGTGCCAGCAGCTTAGAGTTTAGTGAGCAGTTCTTC
CDR3 protein: CASSLEFSEQFF

J gene: TRBJ2-1
V gene: TRBV7-9
D gene: -
clone size: -
CDR3 DNA: TGTGCCAGCAGCTTAGCGGGAGGCAGAAACAATGAGCAGTTCTTC
CDR3 protein: CASSLAGGRNNEQFF

J gene: TRBJ2-3
V gene: TRBV7-2
D gene: -
clone size: -
CDR3 DNA: TGTGCCAGCAGCTCCCCATTCCGCACAGATACGCAGTATTTT
CDR3 protein: CASSSPFRTDTQYF

J gene: TRBJ2-2
V gene: TRBV6-4
D gene: -
clone size: -
CDR3 DNA: TGTGCCAGCAGTGACTGGGTGACACCGCACAACACCGGGGAGCTGTTTTTT
CDR3 protein: CASSDWVTPHNTGELFF

J gene: TRBJ2-1
V gene: TRBV7-9
D gene: -
clone size: -
CDR3 DNA: TGTGCCAGCAGCCCCCAAGGACAGACCCGGCAGTTCTTC
CDR3 protein: CASSPQGQTRQFF